The 2 T cell receptor beta chains given below trace back to one sample, sequenced in a study of OX40 agonist ivuxolimab in advanced cancers. Generated by immunoSEQ multiplex PCR, the TCRdb table keeps only in-frame clones and is missing some. The table records tens of thousands of clones, approximately 90% of them present only once. The sample consisted of CD4+ or CD8+ T cells sorted from blood, taken in a trial of the OX40 agonist ivuxolimab. These receptors originate from an adult with an advanced solid tumor such as melanoma, head and neck, liver or kidney cancer.

The chain uses TRBV19 and TRBJ2-2; D may match TRBD1 or TRBD2 (6 bases each). CDR1 and CDR2 from the germline V gene are LNHDA and SQIVND (reference sequence). This CDR3 region has 14 residues. The V end lost 8 bases, the J end lost 5 bases, and 15 bases lay between the germline ends. CDR3 in DNA: TGTGCCAGTTTGGAGGGGGGTGGGACCGGGGAGCTGTTTTTT. Translating gives CASLEGGGTGELFF. Variable domain in full (rest from reference TRBV19 and TRBJ2-2): DGGITQSPKYLFRKEGQNVTLSCEQNLNHDAMYWYRQDPGQGLRLIYYSQIVNDFQKGDIAEGYSVSREKKESFPLTVTSAQKNPTAFYLCASLEGGGTGELFFGEGSRLTVL.

This clone was recorded once. The J gene is TRBJ2-3, the V gene TRBV4-2; D is unresolved. This CDR3 is 15 amino acids long. Germline CDR1 LGHNA, CDR2 YNFKEQ. The germline V and J ends were trimmed by 3 bases and 4 bases, with 14 bases remaining between them. The CDR3 reads CASSQTTIGADTQYF. CDR3 coding DNA: TGTGCCAGCAGCCAGACGACAATTGGCGCAGATACGCAGTATTTT.